The source of this TCR beta chain is a study of human T cells and chemical hapten exposure. Study as a whole: Predominantly women, the patients had alopecia areata, totalis or universalis.

CDR1 and CDR2 from the germline V gene are SGHRS and YFSETQ. The ends lost 6 bases at V and 0 bases at J; junction bases unmatched: 8. The CDR3 is 16 amino acids. The time point was: pre-sensitization, week 0. Documented treatment: therapeutic diphenylcyclopropenone sensitization with weekly scalp DPC. Individual cDNA molecules had unique molecular identifiers attached to them by the library. TCRdb re-analysed the RACE reads in MiXCR, keeping a single row per CDR3 protein. The sample lists roughly 100,000 distinct CDR3 sequences; less than 14% were seen once. This clonotype was recorded at least ten times.

V is TRBV5-1 and J is TRBJ2-2; 7 positions agree with TRBD2. Material: whole blood, obtained in connection with sensitization to the hapten diphenylcyclopropenone (DPC). This clonotype was obtained from a woman aged 55-70 years with alopecia areata. Some clones in this sample may be carry-over from other donors' samples. CDR3 sequence reads: CASTPRAGPNTGELFF. CDR3 nucleotides: TGCGCCAGCACCCCGAGAGCGGGGCCGAACACCGGGGAGCTGTTTTTT.